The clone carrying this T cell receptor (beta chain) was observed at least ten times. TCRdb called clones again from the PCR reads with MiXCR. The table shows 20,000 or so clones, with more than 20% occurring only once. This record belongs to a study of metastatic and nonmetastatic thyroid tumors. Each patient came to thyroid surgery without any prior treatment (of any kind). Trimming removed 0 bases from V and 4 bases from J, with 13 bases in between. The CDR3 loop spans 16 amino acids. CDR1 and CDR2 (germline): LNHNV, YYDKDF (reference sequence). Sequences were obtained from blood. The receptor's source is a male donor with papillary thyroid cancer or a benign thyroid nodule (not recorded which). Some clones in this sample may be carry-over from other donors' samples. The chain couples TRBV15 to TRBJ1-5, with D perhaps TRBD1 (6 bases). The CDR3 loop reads CATSRDPPGQNQPQHF. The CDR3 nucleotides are TGTGCCACCAGCAGAGATCCGCCTGGACAGAATCAGCCCCAGCATTTT.